This T cell receptor beta chain was sequenced in a study of T cells in Graves' hyperthyroidism and ophthalmopathy. From RNA transcripts, TCR beta CDR3 regions were amplified. First-round RT-PCR with HTBI primers amplified the TCR CDR3 region. TCRdb itself ran the multiplex PCR reads through MiXCR, one entry per CDR3 protein. This sample carries fewer than 900,000 distinct CDR3 sequences, around 19% of them seen once, and the ten largest clones take around 15%. This clonotype came up a few times. CDR1 SNHLY and CDR2 FYNNEI come from the germline V gene. V shed 8 bases and J 1 base; nucleotides not matched to a gene: 3. The CDR3 consists of 13 residues.

This clonotype originated in a woman in her fifties or sixties with Graves' hyperthyroidism that later progressed to Graves' ophthalmopathy. Sample: blood. The gene calls are TRBV2 and TRBJ2-7; 9 bases agree with TRBD2. The CDR3 reads CASRRGGSYEQYF. Here the CDR3 DNA reads TGTGCCAGCCGGCGGGGGGGGTCCTACGAGCAGTACTTC.